Shown below are 21 T cell receptor beta chains from a single sample sequenced in a study of a mutant IDH1 vaccine in newly diagnosed glioma. Profiled with immunoSEQ multiplex PCR; TCRdb holds only in-frame clones, not every one. The table shows about 51,000 clones, with about three quarters occurring only once. Time point defined: baseline, week 1 (first vaccination visit). The treatment was: pre-vaccination baseline after standard-of-care therapy. This specimen was PBMCs, taken from a glioma patient treated with radiotherapy, temozolomide or both. These receptors were taken from a woman in her forties with glioma.

The gene calls are TRBV5-1 and TRBJ2-7; D is uncertain. Trimming stripped 0 bases from V and 4 bases from J, with 5 bases between. This CDR3 region has 12 residues. Germline CDR1 is SGHRS and CDR2 is YFSETQ. CDR3 sequence: CASSLVGYEQYF. The CDR3 DNA is TGCGCCAGCAGCTTGGTTGGGTACGAGCAGTACTTC.

The chain carries TRBV18 and TRBJ1-2; possible D gene TRBD1, 6 bases. V lost 3 bases to trimming and J lost 3 bases, with 8 bases between them. The CDR3 sequence is 13 residues long. Per germline, CDR1 KGHSH and CDR2 LQKENI. As DNA, the CDR3 is TGTGCCAGCTCACCGGGACAACACTATGGCTACACCTTC. Its protein is CASSPGQHYGYTF.

The chain combines TRBV4-2 with TRBJ1-1; D is unclear. Trimming stripped 5 bases from V and 0 bases from J, with 13 bases between. This CDR3 region has 15 residues. Germline loops: CDR1 LGHNA, CDR2 YNFKEQ. CDR3 residues: CASSTHRAVNTEAFF. The CDR3 bases are TGTGCCAGCAGCACTCACAGAGCAGTGAACACTGAAGCTTTCTTT.

V is TRBV5-4 and J is TRBJ2-5; 8 bases are a match to TRBD1. CDR3 length equals 15 residues. Trimming removed 6 bases from V and 3 bases from J; junction bases left unmatched: 10. Germline-derived CDR1 and CDR2 are SGHNT and YYREEE (reference sequence). CDR3 region: CASTYWDRREETQYF. The CDR3 region has the DNA TGTGCCAGCACTTACTGGGACAGGCGAGAAGAGACCCAGTACTTC.

The chain recombines TRBV2 with TRBJ2-5, with D maybe TRBD1 (6 bases). Trimming stripped 9 bases from V and 5 bases from J, with 16 bases between. Germline V gene lookup returns CDR1 SNHLY and CDR2 FYNNEI. The CDR3 length is 13 residues. CDR3 amino acids: CASLGQLTETQYF. CDR3 nucleotide sequence: TGTGCCAGTCTTGGACAGCTGACCGAGACCCAGTACTTC.

V and J are TRBV27 and TRBJ1-2, with no clear D. The CDR3 covers 14 residues. Per the germline V gene, CDR1 is MNHEY and CDR2 is SMNVEV (reference sequence). The V gene lost 2 bases and the J gene lost 4 bases, with 11 bases spanning the gap. The CDR3 DNA is TGTGCCAGCAGTTTACGGTTGGGGTCCTATGGCTACACCTTC. Translation gives CASSLRLGSYGYTF.

This clone was counted only a few times. The chain combines TRBV2 with TRBJ1-5, with TRBD1 identical over 7 bases. After removal of 5 bases from V and 2 bases from J, the junction contained 3 bases not matched to a gene. Germline lookup yields CDR1 SNHLY and CDR2 FYNNEI. CDR3 length: 14 amino acids. CDR3 in amino acids: CASSIGTGNQPQHF. The DNA of the CDR3 is TGTGCCAGCAGTATTGGGACAGGCAATCAGCCCCAGCATTTT.

CDR3 DNA: TGTGCCAGCAGCTCTAGAAGCGGGTGGGACGAGCAGTACTTC. This translates into CASSSRSGWDEQYF. The chain carries TRBV7-2 and TRBJ2-7, with a weak D call TRBD2 (6 bases). Germline lookup yields CDR1 SGHTA and CDR2 FQGNSA. Trimming shortened V by 4 bases and J by 5 bases, and 15 bases separated the two germline ends. There are 14 residues in the CDR3.

The chain combines TRBV19 with TRBJ1-1; D may be TRBD1 (5 bases). The CDR3 has 17 amino acids. In germline, CDR1 is LNHDA, CDR2 SQIVND (reference sequence). V lost 5 bases to trimming and J lost 6 bases, with 25 bases between them. The CDR3 is CASSAQGVSGSVAEAFF. CDR3 bases: TGTGCCAGTAGTGCTCAAGGGGTTTCCGGCTCTGTCGCTGAAGCTTTCTTT.

This chain connects TRBV6-5 to TRBJ2-7; weak D call: TRBD1 (6 bases). Germline V gives CDR1 MNHEY, CDR2 SVGAGI. The germline V and J ends were trimmed by 5 bases and 9 bases, with 14 bases remaining between them. The CDR3 contains 12 residues. The DNA of the CDR3 is TGTGCCAGCAGTCCCACAGGGTATGGGCAGTACTTC. This sequence encodes CASSPTGYGQYF.

On this clone itself: Other DNA variants within this sample encode the same CDR3. V gene TRBV6-6 combines with J gene TRBJ2-4; a weak D match, TRBD2 (6 bases). CDR1 and CDR2 (germline): MNHNY, SVGAGI (reference sequence). CDR3 length: 12 residues. V was pared by 6 bases and J by 6 bases, with 9 bases between. CDR3: CASRLGGNIQYF. CDR3 coding DNA: TGTGCCAGCAGGCTCGGGGGAAACATTCAGTACTTC.

This clone turned up a few times. V is TRBV30 and J is TRBJ1-2; 9 bases agree with TRBD1. Germline values: CDR1 GTSNPN, CDR2 SVGIG (reference sequence). V was clipped by 3 bases and J by 3 bases; unmatched bases: 2. The CDR3 runs to 13 residues. CDR3 sequence: CAWRDRGHYGYTF. The CDR3 coding sequence is TGTGCCTGGAGGGACAGGGGTCACTATGGCTACACCTTC.

This clone is medium-sized by share. The V gene is TRBV21-1, the J gene TRBJ1-5. TRBV21-1 is designated a pseudogene. CDR3 size: 14 residues. CDR3 amino acids: CASSNLSFGQPQHF. The CDR3 DNA reads as TGTGCCAGCAGCAATTTGTCGTTCGGACAGCCCCAGCATTTT.

V is TRBV7-8 and J is TRBJ2-2; D perhaps matches TRBD1 (5 bases). V was shortened by 4 bases and J by 3 bases, with 6 bases between the two germline ends. This CDR3 has 13 amino acids. The V gene's germline CDR1 is SGHVS and CDR2 FQNEAQ. CDR3: CASSSRDTGELFF. The CDR3 DNA sequence: TGTGCCAGCAGCTCCAGGGACACCGGGGAGCTGTTTTTT.

J is TRBJ1-1 and V is TRBV30; D call uncertain. In germline, CDR1 is GTSNPN, CDR2 SVGIG (reference sequence). This CDR3 spans 11 amino acids. The V end lost 4 bases, the J end lost 1 base, and 4 bases lay between the germline ends. In nucleotides, the CDR3 is TGTGCCTGGATACGGAACACTGAAGCTTTCTTT. It encodes CAWIRNTEAFF.

The chain joins TRBV7-8 to TRBJ2-3; tentatively, D is TRBD1 or TRBD2 (5 bases each). The CDR3 is 14 amino acids. V shed 5 bases and J shed 5 bases, with 14 bases lying between them. Germline lookup yields CDR1 SGHVS and CDR2 FQNEAQ. CDR3 in DNA: TGTGCCAGCAGCGGCCCGGGGCTACTAGATACGCAGTATTTT. Protein: CASSGPGLLDTQYF.

CDR3 protein: CASSQRGGASNEKLFF. The DNA for the CDR3 is TGCGCCAGCAGCCAGAGGGGAGGGGCCTCCAATGAAAAACTGTTTTTT. The chain uses TRBV4-3 and TRBJ1-4; possibly TRBD1 for D (5 bases). Looked up from germline, CDR1 is LGHNA and CDR2 is YSLEER. Trimming took off 3 bases at V and 5 bases at J, with 16 bases between the two ends. The CDR3 contains 16 residues.

This clone showed up just once. The J gene is TRBJ2-7, the V gene TRBV10-3; D is unclear. Germline V lookup: CDR1 ENHRY, CDR2 SYGVKD. Trimming removed 6 bases from V and 3 bases from J, with 9 bases in between. The CDR3 is 12 amino acids. The chain's CDR3 is CAIRVGNYEQYF. The CDR3 DNA sequence: TGTGCCATCAGGGTTGGGAACTACGAGCAGTACTTC.

The rearrangement joins TRBV13 to TRBJ2-7; D is perhaps TRBD1 or TRBD2 (6 bases each). V was cut by 0 bases and J by 3 bases, with 12 bases left in between. Germline V CDR1 and CDR2: PRHDT, FYEKMQ (reference sequence). This CDR3 region has 15 residues. Here the CDR3 DNA reads TGTGCCAGCAGCTTAGGCGGGGCGGGACACTACGAGCAGTACTTC. Amino acid sequence: CASSLGGAGHYEQYF.

Only a few counts were recorded for this clone. V usage is TRBV2 and J usage is TRBJ1-5, with TRBD1 matching 9 bases. CDR1 is SNHLY and CDR2 is FYNNEI in the germline V gene. This CDR3 region has 14 residues. J gave up 3 bases and V 5 bases, and 2 bases lay outside the gene matches. CDR3 in amino acids: CASSRDRANQPQHF. The CDR3 nucleotides are TGTGCCAGCAGTCGGGACAGGGCCAATCAGCCCCAGCATTTT.

CDR3 loop: CASSVGNNYGYTF. CDR3 DNA sequence: TGTGCCAGCAGCGTAGGGAACAACTATGGCTACACCTTC. V is TRBV9 and J is TRBJ1-2; D is ambiguous. The ends were cut back, 0 bases at V and 2 bases at J, with 5 bases in the middle. The germline CDR1 and CDR2 sequences are SGDLS and YYNGEE. The CDR3 has 13 amino acids.